These 17 T cell receptor beta chains were all obtained from the same sample, sequenced in a study of blood T cell repertoires in COVID-19. Assay: immunoSEQ multiplex PCR; the TCRdb copy retains only in-frame clones and omits some. The repertoire holds more than 400,000 clones, roughly 85% seen once, with roughly 3.1% in the top ten. The source material was peripheral blood. These receptors all stem from a human donor in a cohort sampled during active COVID-19.

CDR3 nucleotides: TGTGCCAGCAGTTACGGGACAGGAGTTTCCTACGAGCAGTACTTC. Translating it yields CASSYGTGVSYEQYF. This chain connects TRBV6-5 to TRBJ2-7, with TRBD1 matching 8 bases. The J segment lost 1 base and the V segment lost 2 bases, leaving 4 bases of the junction unmatched. The germline gives CDR1 MNHEY, CDR2 SVGAGI. This CDR3 contains 15 residues.

The chain uses TRBV12-3 or TRBV12-4 and TRBJ2-5; the D is unclear. V gave up 3 bases and J gave up 2 bases, with 7 bases separating them. This CDR3 comprises 13 residues. The CDR3 coding sequence is TGTGCCAGCAGTTTTGACATGCAAGAGACCCAGTACTTC. It specifies CASSFDMQETQYF.

The chain joins TRBV9 to TRBJ1-6, with a possible D match to TRBD1 (5 bases). Germline V lookup: CDR1 SGDLS, CDR2 YYNGEE. The CDR3 runs to 16 residues. V gave up 7 bases and J gave up 7 bases, with 21 bases separating them. CDR3 bases: TGTGCCAGCCGTTGGGGACTGACCCAACGGAATTCACCCCTCCACTTT. This encodes CASRWGLTQRNSPLHF.

This chain connects TRBV6-5 to TRBJ2-4, with 8 bases matching TRBD2. J lost 6 bases, V lost 5 bases, and 6 bases had no gene match. CDR1 and CDR2 (germline): MNHEY, SVGAGI. This CDR3 is 14 amino acids long. For the CDR3, the DNA is TGTGCCAGCAGTCCCCCGGGAGGGAGAAACATTCAGTACTTC. This gives the protein CASSPPGGRNIQYF.

This chain joins TRBV29-1 and TRBJ1-4; unclear D gene. This CDR3 spans 11 amino acids. V lost 4 bases to trimming and J lost 7 bases, with 7 bases between them. The germline gives CDR1 SQVTM, CDR2 ANQGSEA. For the CDR3, the DNA is TGCAGCGTTGCCCTTCTTGAAAAACTGTTTTTT. It translates to CSVALLEKLFF.

The rearrangement uses TRBV7-2 and TRBJ2-1, with 9 positions matching TRBD2. The CDR3 spans 19 residues. CDR1 SGHTA and CDR2 FQGNSA come from the germline V gene. Trimming took 1 base from V and 2 from J; bases not matched to a gene: 12. The CDR3 sequence is CASSLDPKIAGAAYNEQFF. In DNA, the CDR3 is TGTGCCAGCAGCTTAGACCCAAAAATAGCGGGAGCAGCCTACAATGAGCAGTTCTTC. The full variable domain, with the rest looked up from reference TRBV7-2 and TRBJ2-1, is GAGVSQSPSNKVTEKGKDVELRCDPISGHTALYWYRQSLGQGLEFLIYFQGNSAPDKSGLPSDRFSAERTGGSVSTLTIQRTQQEDSAVYLCASSLDPKIAGAAYNEQFFGPGTRLTVL.

The chain couples TRBV30 to TRBJ2-3; D is perhaps TRBD2 (5 bases). The CDR3 spans 14 residues. V lost 2 bases and J lost 3, with 12 bases in between. Per germline, CDR1 GTSNPN and CDR2 SVGIG (reference sequence). The CDR3 DNA is TGTGCCTGGAGTCGGCGGTCGGGGACAGATACGCAGTATTTT. The encoded protein is CAWSRRSGTDTQYF.

The chain employs TRBV28 and TRBJ1-5, with 7 bases matching TRBD1. V lost 6 bases to trimming and J lost 0 bases; unmatched junction nucleotides: 8. Germline-derived CDR1 and CDR2 are MDHEN and SYDVKM. This CDR3 is 16 amino acids long. The CDR3 here is CASRPRTGNSNQPQHF. CDR3 nucleotide sequence: TGTGCCAGCAGACCTAGGACAGGAAATAGCAATCAGCCCCAGCATTTT.

This chain uses TRBV5-4 with TRBJ2-7, with TRBD2 identical over 11 bases. V shed 0 bases and J 4 bases; nucleotides not matched to a gene: 3. Germline lookup yields CDR1 SGHNT and CDR2 YYREEE (reference sequence). The CDR3 length is 15 residues. CDR3 sequence (DNA): TGTGCCAGCAGCTTGGCGACTAGCGGGATGTACGAGCAGTACTTC. Translated, it gives CASSLATSGMYEQYF.

This clone was seen a single time. This chain links TRBV27 with TRBJ1-1; 9 nucleotides agree with TRBD1. The V and J ends lost 3 bases and 5 bases, in that order; junction bases with no gene match: 4. There are 14 residues in the CDR3. The germline CDR1 and CDR2 sequences are MNHEY and SMNVEV (reference sequence). The CDR3 spells CASSLRTGATEAFF. In nucleotides, the CDR3 is TGTGCCAGCAGTTTGAGGACAGGGGCAACTGAAGCTTTCTTT.

The chain is built from TRBV20-1 and TRBJ2-2; weak D call: TRBD2 (5 bases). V was cut by 3 bases and J by 3 bases, with 17 bases left in between. The V gene's germline CDR1 is DFQATT and CDR2 SNEGSKA (reference sequence). The CDR3 is made up of 16 amino acids. The CDR3 DNA reads as TGCAGTGCTAGTATCAGCCGGGATTTTTACACCGGGGAGCTGTTTTTT. This translates into CSASISRDFYTGELFF.

J is TRBJ1-6 and V is TRBV18, with 8 bases aligning to TRBD1. Trimming cost V 6 bases and J 7 bases; bases outside gene matches: 8. The length of the CDR3 is 15 residues. Germline-derived CDR1 and CDR2 are KGHSH and LQKENI. DNA for the CDR3: TGTGCCAGCTCCACGACAGGGGCTAGAAATTCACCCCTCCACTTT. This translates into CASSTTGARNSPLHF.

The rearrangement links TRBV19 to TRBJ2-7; no reliable D call. Germline-derived CDR1 and CDR2 are LNHDA and SQIVND (reference sequence). V gave up 0 bases and J gave up 1 base, with 7 bases separating them. CDR3 length: 14 residues. This CDR3 is CASSIEPQSYEQYF. The CDR3 coding sequence is TGTGCCAGTAGTATAGAGCCACAGTCCTACGAGCAGTACTTC. The complete variable domain, with remaining parts taken from reference TRBV19 and TRBJ2-7, reads DGGITQSPKYLFRKEGQNVTLSCEQNLNHDAMYWYRQDPGQGLRLIYYSQIVNDFQKGDIAEGYSVSREKKESFPLTVTSAQKNPTAFYLCASSIEPQSYEQYFGPGTRLTVT.

This chain joins TRBV2 and TRBJ1-2, with 9 bases lining up with TRBD1. Unmatched junction bases numbered 4, after V lost 4 bases and J lost 4 bases. CDR1 SNHLY and CDR2 FYNNEI come from the germline V gene. The CDR3 has 14 residues. The DNA of the CDR3 is TGTGCCAGCAGTGTAGGGACAGGGATCTATGGCTACACCTTC. It yields the protein CASSVGTGIYGYTF. Full variable domain (rest looked up from reference TRBV2 and TRBJ1-2): EPEVTQTPSHQVTQMGQEVILRCVPISNHLYFYWYRQILGQKVEFLVSFYNNEISEKSEIFDDQFSVERPDGSNFTLKIRSTKLEDSAMYFCASSVGTGIYGYTFGSGTRLTVV.

The sample holds one count of this clone. This chain joins TRBV7-6 and TRBJ2-1, with D maybe TRBD2 (5 bases). Germline loops: CDR1 SGHVS, CDR2 FNYEAQ. The CDR3 extends over 15 amino acids. Trimming pared 3 bases from V and 2 bases from J, leaving 11 bases between. This CDR3 is CASSLSGGAYNEQFF. As DNA, the CDR3 is TGTGCCAGCAGCTTGTCTGGAGGCGCCTACAATGAGCAGTTCTTC.

The genes are TRBV2 and TRBJ1-3; D might be TRBD1 (5 bases). The germline V and J ends were trimmed by 6 bases and 2 bases, with 8 bases remaining between them. The CDR3 is 13 amino acids. From germline, CDR1 is SNHLY and CDR2 FYNNEI. For the CDR3, the DNA is TGTGCCAGCAGCCCGGGGGCTGGAAACACCATATATTTT. It specifies CASSPGAGNTIYF.

This chain uses TRBV5-1 with TRBJ1-1; D is uncertain. V was shortened by 0 bases and J by 6 bases, with 6 bases between the two germline ends. CDR3 length equals 12 residues. Germline V gene sequence: CDR1 SGHRS, CDR2 YFSETQ. The CDR3 loop reads CASSLGVSEAFF. As DNA, the CDR3 is TGCGCCAGCAGCTTGGGCGTCTCTGAAGCTTTCTTT.